This TCR beta chain was sequenced during a study of identical twins. Study-wide findings and caveats: In cord blood, abundant beta clonotypes had fewer insertions; memory showed no trend. Out-of-frame sharing of TCR alpha in monozygotic twins was underestimated by models. For out-of-frame alpha sequences shared by twins, low generation probability was in excess.

Deletions cut 1 base from V and 5 bases from J, with 15 bases between. Germline V gene sequence: CDR1 DFQATT, CDR2 SNEGSKA (reference sequence). There are 15 residues in the CDR3. With template switching, a universal primer site was added, and the cDNA carried unique molecular identifiers. A single record per CDR3 protein comes from TCRdb applying MiXCR to the 5' RACE reads. The profile shows hundreds of thousands of distinct CDR3 sequences, around 5.7% of them singletons. In the case of this clonotype: What it binds is unknown.

The sequencing input was naive T cells sorted from blood. The rearrangement uses TRBV20-1 and TRBJ1-5; no clear D. This receptor was identified in a man between 18 and 29 years old in good health. Here the CDR3 DNA reads TGCAGTGCTAGAGTCTTTGGTCGGACTGATCAGCCCCAGCATTTT. Translating gives CSARVFGRTDQPQHF.